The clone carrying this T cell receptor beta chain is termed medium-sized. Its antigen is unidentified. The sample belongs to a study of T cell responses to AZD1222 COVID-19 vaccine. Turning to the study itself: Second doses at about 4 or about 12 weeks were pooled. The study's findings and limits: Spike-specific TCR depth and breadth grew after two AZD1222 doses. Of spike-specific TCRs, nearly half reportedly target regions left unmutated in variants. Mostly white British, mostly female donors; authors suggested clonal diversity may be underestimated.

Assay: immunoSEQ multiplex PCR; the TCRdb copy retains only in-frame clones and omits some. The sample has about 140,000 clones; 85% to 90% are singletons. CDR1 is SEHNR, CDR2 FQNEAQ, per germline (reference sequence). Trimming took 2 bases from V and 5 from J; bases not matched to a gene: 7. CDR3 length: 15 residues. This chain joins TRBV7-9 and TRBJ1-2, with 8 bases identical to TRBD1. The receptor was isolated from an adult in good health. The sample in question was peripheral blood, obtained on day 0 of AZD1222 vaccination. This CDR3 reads CASSLQGARSYGYTF. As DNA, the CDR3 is TGTGCCAGCAGCTTACAGGGGGCAAGGTCTTATGGCTACACCTTC.